The source of this TCR beta chain is a study of cytomegalovirus exposure and HLA in healthy donors (TCRdb year 2017). Background on the whole study: In an earlier analysis of 587 of the donors, approximately 300 Gb of sequence data and some 120 million unique TCR beta sequences from about 179 million T cells were reported. About 310 gigabases of sequencing data and approximately 85 million unique TCR sequences were included in an early release covering roughly 600 HLA-typed donors. Of the 300 to 500 genotyped donors, 65% to 90% were placed in the genetic ancestry cluster associated with self-reported Caucasian donors. The study aimed to test whether cataloging public T cell receptors could reveal signatures of past pathogen exposure. The study profiled the T cell repertoires of some 610 subjects by immunosequencing and related them to cytomegalovirus serostatus. Along with the roughly 700-subject first cohort, a separate validation cohort of over 90 different subjects was used. The study combined high-throughput TCR immunosequencing, statistical association of individual TCRs with disease status, and machine learning to predict cytomegalovirus infection status. In a later analysis, previously published TCR beta repertoires from 500 to 750 donors were re-analyzed and high-resolution HLA genotyping was added so that TCR occurrence patterns could be studied. Rather than using new phenotypic data, the later analysis identified candidate immune exposures from TCR beta sequences and from how often those sequences occurred across donors. An earlier analysis of around 580 of the donors used high-throughput TCR beta sequencing to judge whether each TCR beta V gene segment behaved as functional or pseudogenic. Donor age, sex, ethnicity and CMV serostatus were compiled alongside the repertoire data. Genome-wide SNP genotypes for about three fifths of the roughly 700 donors were used in a later genetic analysis, which treated that subset as a discovery cohort. Every repertoire in the discovery cohort had been generated on one and the same sequencing platform. Both class I and class II loci were covered by HLA typing, at four-digit resolution. Typing coverage varied by locus: about 629-640 donors for A, B, C, DRB1 and DQB1; roughly 560 for DQA1; approximately 570 for DPA1; around 490 for DPB1. Four or five DR-DQ haplotypes were handled as single units for association and clustering because linkage in the cohort was strong. Among 300 to 450 genotyped donors of the cohort, an average of roughly 240,000 unique TCR beta nucleotide sequences were sequenced per donor, around 20% of them non-productive. Study-wide findings and limitations: A total of 150 to 200 TCR beta chains were listed by the study as associated with cytomegalovirus. A later analysis found that HLA-associated TCR beta chains were more clonally expanded and had lower generation probabilities than equally common non-associated chains. Correlated functional status among segregating V segments might reflect linkage disequilibrium, but an unknown experimental factor could not be ruled out. Assigning TCR associations to individual alleles was difficult when HLA alleles, especially DR and DQ, strongly co-occurred. A cluster of highly shared sequence variants was judged likely to be a technical artifact of the sequencing pipeline. A further reported finding was that TCR beta sequences accurately predicted the HLA-A and HLA-B alleles for most subjects in the first cohort. Only TCR beta chains were sequenced in this cohort, and the absence of alpha or paired-chain data limited detectable features. In an earlier analysis of around 600 of the donors, most TCR beta V segments were observed in productive rearrangements about 87% or about 30% of the time, broadly matching IMGT annotations. The authors suggested that the approach could potentially be extended to other disease states and immunological phenotypes. According to a later analysis, most CMV-associated TCR beta chains appeared to be HLA-restricted, and the HLA associations seemed to be driven largely by CMV exposure. The presence/absence analyses assumed that sequencing depth was roughly uniform across donors, and that assumption may not be true. In a later analysis, several top co-occurrence clusters were reported to appear linked to parvovirus B19, influenza, CMV and Epstein-Barr virus. HLA typing was unavailable for some donors at each locus, so association tests used only the typed subset. The classifier was reported to diagnose cytomegalovirus status with high specificity and sensitivity in both the original and validation cohorts. A later genetic analysis associated a missense DCLRE1C variant with V-gene and J-gene trimming of TCR beta chains, and an independent cohort replicated the association. Some IMGT-functional V segments, including TRBV6-2 and TRBV6-3, could not be told apart with the 87-base-pair reads, so those segments were excluded. In a later analysis, 16,951 TCR beta sequences were associated with specific HLA alleles at a false discovery rate of 0.05. Because counts were too low, roughly 18 rarely observed V segments, including chromosome 9 orphons, were left out of the earlier analysis of 500 to 650 of the donors. A later genetic analysis reported fewer N-insertions in productive TCRs among donors in an Asian-associated ancestry cluster than the roughly 700-donor mean. Across donors, most TCR sequences were observed very rarely, whereas some public TCRs were present in many individuals. A later analysis found that TCR association rates varied across HLA loci, with DRB1 alleles showing the most associated TCRs and HLA-C alleles the fewest. CMV serostatus was the only immune exposure information available for the cohort. Three of the identified cytomegalovirus-associated TCR beta chains were confirmed in vitro to be specific for cytomegalovirus antigens.

Points on this clone: What this receptor recognizes is not known. Base qualities are not at hand, and no much larger clone is one base apart.

The library came from the immunoSEQ multiplex PCR assay. A mixture of 60 forward primers for TCR Vbeta segments and 13 reverse primers for TCR Jbeta segments was used in the multiplex PCR. Amplification of the CDR3 region of rearranged TCR beta genes was performed with a multiplex PCR assay on genomic DNA. The amplified TCR beta libraries were sequenced on the Illumina HiSeq System as 87-base-pair reads. The original pipeline was this. Across the roughly 700 repertoires, a later analysis counted 60 million to 90 million unique TCR beta chains, 9.5 million to 13 million of which were shared by at least two donors. A nearest-neighbor algorithm error-corrected the raw reads and collapsed the reads into unique sequences, merging closely related sequences to remove PCR and sequencing errors. Alignment of CDR3 sequences to IMGT reference sequences was used to assign V, D and J gene segments. Each retained sequence needed at least a six-nucleotide match to both a V gene segment and a J gene segment. A rearrangement was called productive if the CDR3 had no stop codons and remained in frame with V and J, and every other rearrangement was called non-productive. CDR3 was defined by IMGT convention, running from the second conserved V-encoded cysteine to the conserved J-encoded phenylalanine. The earlier analysis of fewer than 700 of the donors excluded sequences that lacked an unambiguous match to a single V gene segment. In an earlier analysis of 587 of the donors, a V segment was called functional when productive rearrangements were above 56.7%, and segregating when the standard deviation between donors exceeded 5%. To diagnose cytomegalovirus status from the catalog of TCR beta chain sequences, a statistical classification framework was built. In a later analysis, V and J genes were assigned by comparing TCR nucleotide sequences against IMGT/GENE-DB human TR gene sequences. A later analysis assigned CDR3 sequences and most-parsimonious VDJ recombination scenarios with the TCRdist pipeline. A later analysis defined each TCR beta chain by its CDR3 amino acid sequence plus V-gene family, and excluded reads lacking a unique V-gene family. To address suspected cross-contamination and a sequencing artifact, a later analysis removed 592 highly shared, low-generation-probability nucleotide sequences. For each public chain, a later analysis derived a clonal expansion index from normalized ranks of inferred template counts within each repertoire. In a later analysis, generation probabilities were computed using a VDJ recombination model fitted to out-of-frame rearrangements, and the results were checked against IGoR. In a later analysis, hypergeometric tests were used to score TCR-TCR, TCR-HLA and TCR-CMV co-occurrence, with a repertoire-size bias correction applied to TCR pairs. False discovery rates were estimated in a later analysis by permuting HLA or CMV assignments 20 times. In a later analysis, co-occurring TCRs were grouped with DBSCAN, and TCRdist sequence similarity was added when clustering was performed within HLA-allele-positive subsets. Repertoires with fewer than 30,000 or more than 120,000 public chains, plus five repertoires with anomalous nucleotide sharing, were excluded from co-occurrence clustering. Sourced from immuneACCESS, this table was stored by TCRdb with only in-frame sequences that have V and J called. A share of the clones is absent; for the studies checked, an unresolved V gene accounts for under half, and the remainder has no known explanation. D and trimming were read from the DNA, whereas the V and J calls and clone size are those reported in that table. The sample data list 130,000 or so clones, and around 66% of these were observed just once. Clones ranked in the top ten supply less than 9% of the sample.

In total, roughly 670 healthy bone marrow donors made up the cohort. All cohort members were sampled while nominally healthy, although unrecorded immune exposures were likely present. The donor tested CMV seropositive, placing the donor among the approximately 290 seropositive members of the cohort. A peripheral blood sample was collected from each donor, and TCR beta sequencing was performed on peripheral blood mononuclear cells. The Qiagen DNeasy Blood Extraction Kit was used to extract genomic DNA from the blood cell samples. The germline V gene (reference sequence) gives CDR1 as LNHNV and CDR2 as YYDKDF. Clipping removes 6 bases from V and 3 bases from J, with 5 as the unmatched junction base count. From the cysteine up to the phenylalanine, the CDR3 has a length of 14 residues. Only CDR3 DNA remains: 42 bases, in frame from the first base.

The chain was built from TRBV15 and TRBJ2-3, with 8 bases in between that match TRBD2. The source is a middle-aged woman in good health and CMV-seropositive. The material sequenced was PBMCs. The sequence in DNA is TGTGCCACCAGAGGAGGACTAGCAACAGATACGCAGTATTTT. Its coded protein is CATRGGLATDTQYF.